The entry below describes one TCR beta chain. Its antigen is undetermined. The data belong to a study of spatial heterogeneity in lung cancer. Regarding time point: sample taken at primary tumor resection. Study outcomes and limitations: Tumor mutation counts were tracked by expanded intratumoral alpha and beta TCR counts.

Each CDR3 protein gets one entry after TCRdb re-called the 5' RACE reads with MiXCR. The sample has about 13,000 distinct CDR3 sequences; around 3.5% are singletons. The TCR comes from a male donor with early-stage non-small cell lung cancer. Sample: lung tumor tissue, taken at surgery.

CDR3 sequence reads: CASSPTAAGGNGEQYV. CDR3 bases: TGTGCCAGCAGCCCCACCGCGGCAGGGGGGAACGGCGAGCAGTACGTC. The rearrangement links TRBV6-6 to TRBJ2-7; D possibly corresponds to TRBD1 (7 bases). The CDR3 has 16 residues. The ends were cut back, 6 bases at V and 6 bases at J, with 24 bases in the middle. Germline V CDR1 and CDR2: MNHNY, SVGAGI (reference sequence).